This entry features one T cell receptor (beta chain) sequence. Per the authors' pipeline: It was from reference gene primer amplification that nucleated cell counts were estimated. Clones were sequenced by immunoSEQ multiplex PCR, and TCRdb holds only the in-frame ones, with some missing. For V, J and clone size, that table is used; D and trimming come from the DNA. Of more than 200,000 clones in the sample, 80% to 90% were seen once. This entry comes from a study of blood T cell repertoires in COVID-19. About the research overall: Samples came from the United States, Italy and Spain, spanning acute and convalescent COVID-19. PBMCs, B-cell-depleted T cells, or T cells were the source of the cDNA or gDNA that made up the material.

Sequenced sample: peripheral blood. This TCR derives from an elderly man with acute or convalescent COVID-19.

In DNA form, the CDR3 reads TGTGCCAGCAGCCATTTAGGGACAGGGGACAATGAGCAGTTCTTC. Encoded protein: CASSHLGTGDNEQFF. The chain couples TRBV4-2 to TRBJ2-1; 10 bases are shared with TRBD1. The V gene end was trimmed by 3 bases and the J gene end by 5 bases; junction bases not matched to a gene: 4. This CDR3 region has 15 residues. Germline CDR1 and CDR2: LGHNA and YNFKEQ.